This entry lists 21 T cell receptor beta chains sequenced from one sample in a study of T cell responses to AZD1222 COVID-19 vaccine. The protocol was immunoSEQ multiplex PCR, while the TCRdb copy is restricted to in-frame clones and leaves out a portion. The sample lists some 150,000 clones, approximately 85% occurring once. The sequencing used peripheral blood, collected on day 0 of MenACWY control vaccination. All receptors derive from an adult in good health.

This chain connects TRBV4-1 to TRBJ1-4; the D gene is possibly TRBD1 (5 bases). V was trimmed by 5 bases and J by 6 bases, leaving 16 bases between them. Germline V CDR1 and CDR2: MGHRA, YSYEKL. The CDR3 is made up of 15 amino acids. Written as DNA, the CDR3 is TGCGCCAGCAGCGCTCCGGGAAGGGGCGATGAAAAACTGTTTTTT. It translates to CASSAPGRGDEKLFF.

The genes are TRBV7-3 and TRBJ1-2, with D perhaps matching TRBD1 (6 bases). The CDR3 is 15 amino acids. Germline values: CDR1 SGHTA, CDR2 FQGTGA. V shed 5 bases and J shed 6 bases, with 19 bases lying between them. CDR3 nucleotides: TGTGCCAGCAGCCCCGATTCAGGGGTTTTTCATGGCTACACCTTC. As protein: CASSPDSGVFHGYTF.

The chain couples TRBV19 to TRBJ1-6, with D uncertain. From germline, CDR1 is LNHDA and CDR2 SQIVND (reference sequence). CDR3 length equals 17 residues. V was clipped by 5 bases and J by 1 base, with 15 bases between them. The CDR3: CASSATPGRSYNSPLHF. CDR3 in DNA: TGTGCCAGTAGTGCCACGCCCGGGAGGTCCTATAATTCACCCCTCCACTTT.

The chain combines TRBV6-2 or TRBV6-3 with TRBJ2-7; D not resolved. The CDR3 extends over 13 amino acids. Germline loops: CDR1 MNHEY, CDR2 SVGEGT. Trimming stripped 2 bases from V and 7 bases from J, with 12 bases between. For the CDR3, the DNA is TGTGCCAGCAGTTACGGCCAGCCTTCTGAGCAGTACGTC. Amino acids: CASSYGQPSEQYV.

The chain is built from TRBV3-1 (or the pseudogene TRBV3-2) and TRBJ1-5; D uncertain. The length of the CDR3 is 15 residues. The germline V and J ends were trimmed by 0 bases and 6 bases, with 12 bases remaining between them. CDR1 is LGHDT and CDR2 is YNNKEL in the germline V gene (reference sequence). CDR3 DNA: TGTGCCAGCAGCCAAGATTCAAGAGGGCGTCAGCCCCAGCATTTT. Its translation: CASSQDSRGRQPQHF.

The V gene is TRBV7-3, the J gene TRBJ2-7, with a weak D call TRBD2 (6 bases). Germline lookup yields CDR1 SGHTA and CDR2 FQGTGA. The V gene lost 0 bases and the J gene lost 2 bases, with 11 bases spanning the gap. The CDR3 totals 15 residues. In DNA form, the CDR3 reads TGTGCCAGCAGCTTAACGGGGGGTCCGACCTACGAGCAGTACTTC. Translated, it gives CASSLTGGPTYEQYF.

This chain uses TRBV7-3 with TRBJ1-2; 8 positions match TRBD1. The trim removed 5 bases at V and 6 bases at J, leaving 11 bases unmatched. Per the germline V gene, CDR1 is SGHTA and CDR2 is FQGTGA. The CDR3 spans 15 residues. The CDR3 protein is CASSRSGTGWDGYTF. The DNA of the CDR3 is TGTGCCAGCAGCAGATCCGGGACAGGCTGGGATGGCTACACCTTC. Looking up the rest from reference TRBV7-3 and TRBJ1-2 gives the full variable domain: GAGVSQTPSNKVTEKGKYVELRCDPISGHTALYWYRQSLGQGPEFLIYFQGTGAADDSGLPNDRFFAVRPEGSVSTLKIQRTERGDSAVYLCASSRSGTGWDGYTFGSGTRLTVV.

This clone showed up just once. J is TRBJ2-5 and V is TRBV3-1 (or the pseudogene TRBV3-2); no firm D call. V was shortened by 1 base and J by 1 base, with 10 bases between the two germline ends. From germline, CDR1 is LGHDT and CDR2 YNNKEL (reference sequence). The CDR3 consists of 15 residues. In DNA form, the CDR3 reads TGTGCCAGCAGCCAAGGCCCAGCTTTCCAAGAGACCCAGTACTTC. This sequence encodes CASSQGPAFQETQYF.

This clone appeared a single time. The V call is TRBV7-8, the J call TRBJ1-2; 7 nucleotides match TRBD1. With 5 bases clipped from V and 3 bases from J, the junction kept 6 bases outside the gene matches. This CDR3 has 14 residues. Germline values: CDR1 SGHVS, CDR2 FQNEAQ. This chain's CDR3 is CASSPPTGYYGYTF. CDR3 sequence (DNA): TGTGCCAGCAGCCCTCCGACAGGGTACTATGGCTACACCTTC. Drawing the rest from reference TRBV7-8 and TRBJ1-2, the complete variable domain is GAGVSQSPRYKVAKRGQDVALRCDPISGHVSLFWYQQALGQGPEFLTYFQNEAQLDKSGLPSDRFFAERPEGSVSTLKIQRTQQEDSAVYLCASSPPTGYYGYTFGSGTRLTVV.

This clone has a count of ten or more. The genes are TRBV6-5 and TRBJ1-1; no reliable D call. CDR3 length equals 15 residues. Germline assignment: CDR1 MNHEY and CDR2 SVGAGI. The V end lost 2 bases, the J end lost 2 bases, and 12 bases lay between the germline ends. In DNA form, the CDR3 reads TGTGCCAGCAGTTACGGGCAGCTAACTAACACTGAAGCTTTCTTT. This sequence encodes CASSYGQLTNTEAFF.

The chain couples TRBV5-6 to TRBJ1-2, with 7 bases aligning to TRBD1. This CDR3 region has 14 residues. CDR1 and CDR2 from the germline V gene are SGHDT and YYEEEE. V shed 0 bases and J 2 bases; nucleotides not matched to a gene: 1. DNA of the CDR3: TGTGCCAGCAGCTTGGGGACAGGAAACTATGGCTACACCTTC. Translated, it gives CASSLGTGNYGYTF.

This chain joins TRBV19 and TRBJ1-2; the D gene is possibly TRBD1 (5 bases). V lost 6 bases and J lost 2, with 13 bases in between. CDR1 is LNHDA and CDR2 is SQIVND in the germline V gene (reference sequence). The CDR3 sequence is 14 residues long. The CDR3 DNA sequence: TGTGCCAGTAGCGGGCGGCAGGGCAACTATGGCTACACCTTC. This encodes CASSGRQGNYGYTF.

The J gene is TRBJ2-1, the V gene TRBV29-1, with 10 bases aligning to TRBD1. The germline V gene has CDR1 SQVTM and CDR2 ANQGSEA. CDR3 length: 15 amino acids. Germline trimming cut 7 bases from V and 0 bases from J; bases unmatched to any gene: 6. The CDR3 loop reads CSDRGQGSSYNEQFF. CDR3 sequence (DNA): TGCAGCGATAGGGGACAGGGGAGCTCCTACAATGAGCAGTTCTTC.

The chain combines TRBV5-5 with TRBJ1-6; the D is unclear. Germline V gene lookup returns CDR1 SGHKS and CDR2 YYEKEE (reference sequence). Trimming shortened V by 3 bases and J by 7 bases, and 14 bases separated the two germline ends. The CDR3 is 15 amino acids. The CDR3 protein is CASSSALRQNSPLHF. The CDR3, as DNA: TGTGCCAGCAGCTCCGCCTTAAGGCAAAATTCACCCCTCCACTTT.

V usage is TRBV27 and J usage is TRBJ1-2; TRBD1 aligns across 11 bases. Unmatched junction bases numbered 3, after V lost 6 bases and J lost 3 bases. From germline, CDR1 is MNHEY and CDR2 SMNVEV (reference sequence). The CDR3 extends over 14 amino acids. Here the CDR3 reads CASRRTGGDYGYTF. CDR3 DNA sequence: TGTGCCAGCAGAAGGACAGGGGGCGACTATGGCTACACCTTC.

V and J are TRBV4-1 and TRBJ2-7; D is perhaps TRBD1 (6 bases). V lost 0 bases to trimming and J lost 3 bases, with 12 bases between them. The CDR3 spans 15 residues. CDR1 is MGHRA and CDR2 is YSYEKL in the germline V gene. CDR3 protein: CASSQEQGALYEQYF. Here the CDR3 DNA reads TGCGCCAGCAGCCAAGAACAGGGAGCGCTCTACGAGCAGTACTTC.

The chain employs TRBV6-5 and TRBJ1-5; a possible D gene is TRBD1 (5 bases). In germline, CDR1 is MNHEY, CDR2 SVGAGI. Trimming shortened V by 8 bases and J by 5 bases, and 10 bases separated the two germline ends. This CDR3 spans 12 amino acids. The CDR3 region is CASGTGDQPQHF. Written as DNA, the CDR3 is TGTGCCAGCGGGACCGGCGATCAGCCCCAGCATTTT.

The chain couples TRBV7-3 to TRBJ2-2; 13 nucleotides agree with TRBD2. The CDR3 has 15 residues. Germline CDR1 is SGHTA and CDR2 is FQGTGA. V gave up 5 bases and J gave up 7 bases; unmatched junction bases: 4. The CDR3: CASSIGTSGVGELFF. CDR3 bases: TGTGCCAGCAGCATCGGGACTAGCGGGGTCGGGGAGCTGTTTTTT. Drawing the rest from reference TRBV7-3 and TRBJ2-2, the complete variable domain is GAGVSQTPSNKVTEKGKYVELRCDPISGHTALYWYRQSLGQGPEFLIYFQGTGAADDSGLPNDRFFAVRPEGSVSTLKIQRTERGDSAVYLCASSIGTSGVGELFFGEGSRLTVL.

This chain's CDR3 is CASSPGTGSNQPQHF. The DNA of the CDR3 is TGTGCCAGCTCACCGGGGACAGGTAGCAATCAGCCCCAGCATTTT. The rearrangement links TRBV18 to TRBJ1-5; TRBD1 aligns across 8 bases. V shed 3 bases and J 0 bases; nucleotides not matched to a gene: 1. In germline, CDR1 is KGHSH, CDR2 LQKENI. The CDR3 length is 15 residues. Supplemented by reference TRBV18 and TRBJ1-5, the full variable domain reads NAGVMQNPRHLVRRRGQEARLRCSPMKGHSHVYWYRQLPEEGLKFMVYLQKENIIDESGMPKERFSAEFPKEGPSILRIQQVVRGDSAAYFCASSPGTGSNQPQHFGDGTRLSIL.

The V gene is TRBV19, the J gene TRBJ1-6, with TRBD1 identical over 7 bases. Germline lookup yields CDR1 LNHDA and CDR2 SQIVND (reference sequence). The CDR3 spans 15 residues. V lost 4 bases, J lost 8 bases, and 8 bases stayed unmatched. CDR3 nucleotide sequence: TGTGCCAGTAGTACATCCGGGACAGAATATTCACCCCTCCACTTT. Translating it yields CASSTSGTEYSPLHF.

The chain joins TRBV28 to TRBJ1-2; D is unresolved. The CDR3 has 12 residues. Germline CDR1 reads MDHEN; CDR2 reads SYDVKM. V was clipped by 4 bases and J by 8 bases, with 11 bases between them. Here the CDR3 DNA reads TGTGCCAGCAGTTCCGGGCCACCGGGCTACACCTTC. Translation: CASSSGPPGYTF.